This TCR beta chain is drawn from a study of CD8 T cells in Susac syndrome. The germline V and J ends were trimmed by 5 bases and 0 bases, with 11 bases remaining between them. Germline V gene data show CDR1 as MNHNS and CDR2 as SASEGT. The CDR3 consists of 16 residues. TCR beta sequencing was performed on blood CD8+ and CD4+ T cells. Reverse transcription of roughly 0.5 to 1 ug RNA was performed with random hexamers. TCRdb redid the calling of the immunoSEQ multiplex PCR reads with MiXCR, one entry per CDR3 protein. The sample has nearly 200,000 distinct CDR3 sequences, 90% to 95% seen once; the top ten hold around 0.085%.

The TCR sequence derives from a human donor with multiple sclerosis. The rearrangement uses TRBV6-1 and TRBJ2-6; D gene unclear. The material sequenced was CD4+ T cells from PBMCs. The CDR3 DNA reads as TGTGCCAGCAGTCGCGGCCTGCTCTCTGGGGCCAACGTCCTGACTTTC. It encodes CASSRGLLSGANVLTF.